This T cell receptor beta chain is from a study of T cell responses to AZD1222 COVID-19 vaccine. Broader study findings: Unmutated variant regions are reportedly targeted by nearly half of spike-specific TCRs. The study found Spike-specific TCR breadth and depth rose after two AZD1222 doses.

Germline V CDR1 and CDR2: MNHEY, SMNVEV (reference sequence). This CDR3 region has 13 residues. The V gene lost 6 bases and the J gene lost 4 bases, with 10 bases spanning the gap. About this clone: The antigen is undetermined.

The method was immunoSEQ multiplex PCR; TCRdb's version includes in-frame clones alone and lacks a portion of them. This sample has approximately 75,000 clones; roughly 84% occur once, and the top ten carry roughly a sixth. The rearrangement links TRBV27 to TRBJ1-5, with D unclear. This receptor was taken from an adult who received the AZD1222 COVID-19 vaccine. The sequencing here drew on peripheral blood, taken 28 days after the second AZD1222 dose. The CDR3 reads CASRPQYNQPQHF. The CDR3, as DNA: TGTGCCAGCAGACCTCAGTATAATCAGCCCCAGCATTTT.